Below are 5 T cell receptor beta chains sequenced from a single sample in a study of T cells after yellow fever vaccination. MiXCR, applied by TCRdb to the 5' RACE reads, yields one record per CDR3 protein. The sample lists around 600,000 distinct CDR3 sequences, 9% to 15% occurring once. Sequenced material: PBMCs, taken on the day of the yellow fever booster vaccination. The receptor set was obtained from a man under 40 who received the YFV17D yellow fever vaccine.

CDR3 residues: CASSSRQLLGYEQYF. CDR3 bases: TGTGCCAGCAGCTCCAGACAGCTATTAGGCTACGAGCAGTACTTC. The chain carries TRBV7-9 and TRBJ2-7; a possible D gene is TRBD1 (5 bases). The CDR3 runs 15 residues. V was trimmed by 4 bases and J by 3 bases, leaving 16 bases between them. CDR1 is SEHNR, CDR2 FQNEAQ, per germline (reference sequence).

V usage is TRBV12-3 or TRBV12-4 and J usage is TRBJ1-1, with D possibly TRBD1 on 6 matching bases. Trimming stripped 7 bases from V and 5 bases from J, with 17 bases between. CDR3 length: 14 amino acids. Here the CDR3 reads CASIDRGGQTEAFF. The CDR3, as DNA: TGTGCCAGCATTGACAGAGGGGGTCAAACTGAAGCTTTCTTT.

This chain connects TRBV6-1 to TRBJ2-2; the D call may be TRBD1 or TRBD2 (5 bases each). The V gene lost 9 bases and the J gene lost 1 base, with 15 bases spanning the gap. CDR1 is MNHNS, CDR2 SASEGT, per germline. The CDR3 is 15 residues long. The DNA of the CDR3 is TGTGCCAGTCGCCCGGGACCCTTGAACACCGGGGAGCTGTTTTTT. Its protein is CASRPGPLNTGELFF.

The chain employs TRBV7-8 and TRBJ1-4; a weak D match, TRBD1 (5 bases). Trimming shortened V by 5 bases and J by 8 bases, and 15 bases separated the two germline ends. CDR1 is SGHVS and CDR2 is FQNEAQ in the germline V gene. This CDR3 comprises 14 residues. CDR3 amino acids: CASSPRPGDEKLFF. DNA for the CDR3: TGTGCCAGCAGCCCCCGGCCGGGGGACGAAAAACTGTTTTTT.

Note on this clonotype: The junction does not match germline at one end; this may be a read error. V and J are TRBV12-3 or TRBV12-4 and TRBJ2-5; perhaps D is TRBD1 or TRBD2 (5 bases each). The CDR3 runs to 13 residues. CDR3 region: CTSSPGPAGTQYF. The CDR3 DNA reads TGTACCAGCAGTCCGGGACCCGCGGGGACCCAGTACTTC.